This section outlines one T cell receptor (beta chain) sequence together with its context. TCRdb itself ran the 5' RACE reads through MiXCR, one entry per CDR3 protein. The table includes 250,000 to 350,000 distinct CDR3 sequences, 20% detected once. The sample is drawn from a study of CD8 T cells in ankylosing spondylitis. The V and J ends lost 6 bases and 0 bases, in that order; junction bases with no gene match: 5. The CDR3 extends over 14 amino acids. The germline V gene encodes CDR1 DFQATT and CDR2 SNEGSKA (reference sequence). This receptor was identified in a male donor with ankylosing spondylitis or in good health (not recorded which). Sequenced sample: blood, either unsorted or a sorted T cell fraction (not recorded which). The chain has TRBV20-1 and TRBJ2-1, with 7 nucleotides matching TRBD2. This chain's CDR3 is CSALAGASYNEQFF. The CDR3 DNA is TGCAGTGCCTTAGCGGGTGCCTCCTACAATGAGCAGTTCTTC.